Listed here are 20 T cell receptor beta chains from one sample, sequenced in a study of shared clonotypes between healthy human individuals. Clones were sequenced by immunoSEQ multiplex PCR, and TCRdb holds only the in-frame ones, with some missing. The sample records about 1 million clones, around 76% being singletons. Source material: memory CD4+ T cells sorted from blood. Subset of the sample: CD45RA-negative fraction. These receptors came from a man aged 18-30 years in good health.

The chain recombines TRBV2 with TRBJ2-2; D is ambiguous. The germline CDR1 and CDR2 sequences are SNHLY and FYNNEI. The CDR3 covers 13 residues. Trimming pared 5 bases from V and 4 bases from J, leaving 8 bases between. In DNA form, the CDR3 reads TGTGCCAGCAGTCTGTGGGGCACCGGGGAGCTGTTTTTT. It is translated as CASSLWGTGELFF.

A word on this clone: Other DNA sequences in this sample translate to the same CDR3. The chain carries TRBV7-2 and TRBJ1-2; D not resolved. CDR3 size: 13 residues. The ends were cut back, 1 base at V and 4 bases at J, with 7 bases in the middle. The germline CDR1 and CDR2 sequences are SGHTA and FQGNSA. The CDR3 DNA reads TGTGCCAGCAGCTTAGGGGGAGGCTATGGCTACACCTTC. It encodes CASSLGGGYGYTF.

The rearrangement joins TRBV12-5 to TRBJ1-2; D is possibly TRBD1 (5 bases). Germline CDR1 is LGHNT and CDR2 is FRNRAP. The CDR3 totals 19 residues. The V and J ends lost 0 bases and 7 bases respectively, with 27 bases between them. The CDR3 DNA is TGTGCTAGTGGTTTGGTACCCAAATCGGGGGAGGGTCCTACGGCTGGCTACACCTTC. Translation: CASGLVPKSGEGPTAGYTF.

The chain combines TRBV19 with TRBJ2-5; D gene uncertain. The CDR3 is made up of 14 amino acids. V was cut by 3 bases and J by 4 bases, with 12 bases left in between. Germline lookup yields CDR1 LNHDA and CDR2 SQIVND (reference sequence). This chain's CDR3 is CASSIRQFPETQYF. CDR3 nucleotides: TGTGCCAGTAGTATCCGGCAATTCCCAGAGACCCAGTACTTC.

This clone has at least ten counts. This same CDR3 is encoded by further DNA sequences in the sample. The chain uses TRBV20-1 and TRBJ1-2; D call uncertain. Germline V gives CDR1 DFQATT, CDR2 SNEGSKA (reference sequence). The V and J ends lost 0 bases and 4 bases respectively, with 3 bases between them. The length of the CDR3 is 11 residues. Here the CDR3 reads CSARDVYGYTF. The CDR3 DNA follows: TGCAGTGCTAGAGATGTCTATGGCTACACCTTC.

The J gene is TRBJ1-4, the V gene TRBV19; a weak D match, TRBD1 (6 bases). This CDR3 spans 15 amino acids. In germline, CDR1 is LNHDA, CDR2 SQIVND (reference sequence). Trimming left V 3 bases short and J 6 bases short, with 14 bases between. The CDR3 here is CASSIYGGHDEKLFF. In nucleotides, the CDR3 is TGTGCCAGTAGTATTTATGGGGGACATGATGAAAAACTGTTTTTT. Together with reference TRBV19 and TRBJ1-4, the CDR3 gives the full variable domain: DGGITQSPKYLFRKEGQNVTLSCEQNLNHDAMYWYRQDPGQGLRLIYYSQIVNDFQKGDIAEGYSVSREKKESFPLTVTSAQKNPTAFYLCASSIYGGHDEKLFFGSGTQLSVL.

The genes are TRBV30 and TRBJ1-1; unclear D gene. The CDR3 length is 11 residues. Germline assignment: CDR1 GTSNPN and CDR2 SVGIG (reference sequence). Trimming removed 0 bases from V and 7 bases from J, with 6 bases in between. The CDR3: CAWSVGYEAFF. DNA for the CDR3: TGTGCCTGGAGTGTGGGGTATGAAGCTTTCTTT.

The rearrangement links TRBV7-9 to TRBJ2-3; TRBD1 matches 9 bases. The V segment lost 5 bases and the J segment 4 bases; nucleotides outside the gene matches: 10. Germline CDR1 and CDR2: SEHNR and FQNEAQ (reference sequence). The CDR3 spans 16 residues. The CDR3 region is CASSRKAGTGPDTQYF. CDR3 DNA: TGTGCCAGCAGCCGCAAAGCAGGGACAGGGCCAGATACGCAGTATTTT. Variable domain in full (rest from reference TRBV7-9 and TRBJ2-3): DTGVSQNPRHKITKRGQNVTFRCDPISEHNRLYWYRQTLGQGPEFLTYFQNEAQLEKSRLLSDRFSAERPKGSFSTLEIQRTEQGDSAMYLCASSRKAGTGPDTQYFGPGTRLTVL.

Details on this clone: This could be a read error, since a much larger clone is one nucleotide away. The rearrangement uses TRBV5-4 and TRBJ2-5; 9 nucleotides match TRBD1. This CDR3 has 15 amino acids. J gave up 2 bases and V 4 bases, and 6 bases lay outside the gene matches. CDR1 SGHNT and CDR2 YYREEE come from the germline V gene (reference sequence). The CDR3 bases are TGTGCCAGCAGCACCGGACAGGGGAGTCAAGAGACCCAGTACTTC. This codes for CASSTGQGSQETQYF.

The chain is built from TRBV2 and TRBJ1-4, with TRBD1 matching over 7 bases. The CDR3 is 14 amino acids. Germline-derived CDR1 and CDR2 are SNHLY and FYNNEI. V was pared by 4 bases and J by 6 bases, with 5 bases of the junction left unmatched. The CDR3 here is CASSGQGGYEKLFF. The CDR3 DNA follows: TGTGCCAGCAGTGGACAGGGAGGGTATGAAAAACTGTTTTTT.

The gene calls are TRBV10-1 and TRBJ2-7, with 9 nucleotides matching TRBD1. The ends lost 8 bases at V and 5 bases at J; junction bases unmatched: 10. Germline V gene data show CDR1 as WNHNN and CDR2 as SYGVQD (reference sequence). This CDR3 has 14 amino acids. The CDR3 loop reads CASPQDRGVNEQYF. The CDR3, as DNA: TGCGCCAGCCCCCAGGACAGGGGAGTCAACGAGCAGTACTTC.

This clone was counted many times. The gene calls are TRBV10-2 and TRBJ1-1; D remains ambiguous. Germline V gene lookup returns CDR1 WSHSY and CDR2 SAAADI. This CDR3 has 11 residues. Trimming took off 7 bases at V and 4 bases at J, with 7 bases between the two ends. The CDR3 DNA reads TGCGCCAGCATTGGGCGCACTGAAGCTTTCTTT. Translated, it gives CASIGRTEAFF.

The chain uses TRBV5-1 and TRBJ1-1; 7 nucleotides line up with TRBD1. J gave up 10 bases and V 0 bases, and 3 bases lay outside the gene matches. In germline, CDR1 is SGHRS, CDR2 YFSETQ. The CDR3 is 12 residues long. The CDR3 nucleotides are TGCGCCAGCAGCTTGGACAACAGGGGAGCTTTCTTT. It codes for CASSLDNRGAFF.

CDR3 DNA: TGCGCCAGCAGTTCTGATAGCGGGGGGGCAAGGGAGACCCAGTACTTC. Translation gives CASSSDSGGARETQYF. This chain joins TRBV5-1 and TRBJ2-5, with 11 bases identical to TRBD2. Germline V gene sequence: CDR1 SGHRS, CDR2 YFSETQ. Trimming removed 5 bases from V and 5 bases from J; junction bases left unmatched: 11. The CDR3 is 16 amino acids.

The CDR3 spells CASSQFTGNYGYTF. CDR3 in DNA: TGCGCCAGCAGCCAGTTTACTGGGAACTATGGCTACACCTTC. The chain uses TRBV5-1 and TRBJ1-2, with D unclear. V shed 4 bases and J shed 2 bases, with 12 bases lying between them. From germline, CDR1 is SGHRS and CDR2 YFSETQ. The CDR3 loop spans 14 amino acids.

This clone was counted a single time. The chain uses TRBV4-3 and TRBJ2-2, with no clear D. Trimming removed 5 bases at V and 0 bases at J, with 10 bases between. CDR3 size: 15 residues. The germline CDR1 and CDR2 sequences are LGHNA and YSLEER. This CDR3 is CASSTGPPNTGELFF. In DNA, the CDR3 is TGCGCCAGCAGCACCGGCCCTCCGAACACCGGGGAGCTGTTTTTT.

V gene TRBV28 combines with J gene TRBJ1-2; 11 bases fit TRBD1. Germline CDR1 is MDHEN and CDR2 is SYDVKM. The CDR3 is 15 amino acids. V shed 6 bases and J 4 bases; nucleotides not matched to a gene: 7. CDR3 sequence (DNA): TGTGCCAGCAGGGTTGGGACAGGGGGGGGCTATGGCTACACCTTC. This encodes CASRVGTGGGYGYTF.

This clone has more than one count but fewer than ten. A junction boundary mismatches the germline segment, possibly from a read error. This chain joins TRBV11-2 and TRBJ2-7; D is possibly TRBD1 or TRBD2 (5 bases each). CDR3 size: 13 residues. Germline CDR1 is SGHAT and CDR2 is FQNNGV. CDR3 nucleotide sequence: TGTGCCAGCAGCTGGGACGGACGTTACGCGCAGTACTTC. It codes for CASSWDGRYAQYF.

The rearrangement joins TRBV5-6 to TRBJ2-5; tentatively, D is TRBD1 (6 bases). Trimming removed 2 bases from V and 4 bases from J, with 18 bases in between. The CDR3 contains 16 residues. Germline lookup yields CDR1 SGHDT and CDR2 YYEEEE. The CDR3: CASSFRQGKGGETQYF. The CDR3 DNA sequence: TGTGCCAGCAGCTTCCGGCAGGGTAAAGGGGGAGAGACCCAGTACTTC.

The rearrangement joins TRBV11-2 to TRBJ1-2, with D uncertain. V was cut by 5 bases and J by 2 bases, with 15 bases left in between. The CDR3 is made up of 15 amino acids. CDR1 is SGHAT, CDR2 FQNNGV, per germline. CDR3 bases: TGTGCCAGCAGCCCCTTCTCCTATGAGAACTATGGCTACACCTTC. It specifies CASSPFSYENYGYTF.